These T cell receptor beta chains were read from a single sample in a study of shared clonotypes between healthy human individuals. Using immunoSEQ multiplex PCR, the repertoire was profiled, and TCRdb retains in-frame clones only, with some absent. The sample gives about half a million clones, approximately 85% of which show up once; 13% is in the top ten. Sequences were obtained from PBMCs. Source of these receptors: a woman in her forties in good health. Some clones in this sample may be carry-over from other donors' samples. The CDR3 runs from the conserved cysteine through the conserved F or W. The D gene is left open where the match is weak. Some rows have no size entry. The others give once, few or many, or a class for an expanded clone.

>.|TRBV25-1|TRBJ1-2|TRBD1
TGTGCCAGCAGTGAGGGACAGGGGTATGGCTACACCTTC
CASSEGQGYGYTF
>.|TRBV30|TRBJ2-5|.
TGTGCCTGGAGGGCAGCAGGGTTCGAGACCCAGTACTTC
CAWRAAGFETQYF
>.|TRBV7-3|TRBJ2-1|TRBD2
TGTGCCAGCAGCTTAGACGGAGGGAGGGGGCAGTTCTTC
CASSLDGGRGQFF
>.|TRBV28|TRBJ1-2|TRBD1
TGTGCCAGCAGAGACAGGGGGAGCTATGGCTACACCTTC
CASRDRGSYGYTF
>.|TRBV2|TRBJ2-7|TRBD2
TGTGCCAGCGCCCGGGAGGCTAGCAGGAGTGGGTACGAGCAGTACTTC
CASAREASRSGYEQYF
>.|TRBV2|TRBJ2-2|TRBD2
TGTGCCAGCAGCGGGGACGGACTAGCGGGACCCGGGGAGCTGTTTTTT
CASSGDGLAGPGELFF
>.|TRBV2|TRBJ2-7|TRBD1
TGTGCCAGCAGGTTGACAGGGGGAAGCTCCTACGAGCAGTACTTC
CASRLTGGSSYEQYF
>.|TRBV10-2|TRBJ1-2|.
TGCGCCAGCAGTGAGTCGACCAGCGCCCCTTATGGCTACACCTTC
CASSESTSAPYGYTF
>once|TRBV11-1|TRBJ1-1|.
TGTGCCAGCAGCTTAATGAACACTGAAGCTTTCTTT
CASSLMNTEAFF
>.|TRBV7-8|TRBJ2-5|.
TGTGCCAGCAGCATCAGGGGGGCAGAGACCCAGTACTTC
CASSIRGAETQYF
>.|TRBV28|TRBJ1-2|.
TGTGCCAGCAGAGACACCGACAGCTACTATGGCTACACCTTC
CASRDTDSYYGYTF
>.|TRBV28|TRBJ2-7|.
TGTGCCAGCAGTCCCCCGCAAACCTACGAGCAGTACTTC
CASSPPQTYEQYF
>.|TRBV2|TRBJ1-2|.
TGTGCCAGCAGAGAGTATTTGGCCACCTTC
CASREYLATF
>.|TRBV27|TRBJ2-7|.
TGTGCCAGCAGTTTGGCGGGAAGCCTTTACGAGCAGTACTTC
CASSLAGSLYEQYF
>.|TRBV6-5|TRBJ2-2|TRBD1
TGTGCCAGCAGAGGGACAGCTACGAACACCGGGGAGCTGTTTTTT
CASRGTATNTGELFF
>.|TRBV28|TRBJ1-4|.
TGTGCCAGCAGTTCAACAGGGATGGATGAAAAACTGTTTTTT
CASSSTGMDEKLFF
>few|TRBV27|TRBJ1-5|.
TGTGCCAGCGGTTCGGGAGACCTGCATTTT
CASGSGDLHF
>.|TRBV6-1|TRBJ2-1|.
TGTGCCAGCAGTGAGGCCTCAGGGGTAAATGAGCAGTTCTTC
CASSEASGVNEQFF
>.|TRBV30|TRBJ2-5|TRBD2
TGTGCCTGGGCGGATACGGGAGGGGAGACCCAGTACTTC
CAWADTGGETQYF
>.|TRBV5-1|TRBJ2-2|TRBD2
TGCGCCAGCAGCTCGGTAGCGGGAGACTCCGGGGAGCTGTTTTTT
CASSSVAGDSGELFF
>.|TRBV7-9|TRBJ1-2|.
TGTGCCAGCAGCTTTTTTGAGAATGGCTACACCTTC
CASSFFENGYTF
>.|TRBV6-5|TRBJ2-7|.
TGTGCCAGCAGTTACTCTGTACAGGGATCCTACGAGCAGTACTTC
CASSYSVQGSYEQYF
>.|TRBV19|TRBJ1-4|.
TGTGCCAGTAGTATTAAGAGTCCAACTAATGAAAAACTGTTTTTT
CASSIKSPTNEKLFF
>.|TRBV4-3|TRBJ2-2|.
TGCGCCAGCAGCCAAATTGGGGATGGGGAGCTGTTTTTT
CASSQIGDGELFF
>.|TRBV7-9|TRBJ2-1|.
TGTGCCAGCAGCCCCCCGGGACACTACAATGAGCAGTTCTTC
CASSPPGHYNEQFF
>.|TRBV4-1|TRBJ2-3|TRBD2
TGCGCCAGCAGCCAAGGGGGACTAGCGGGCCCAAAGGAACATACGCAGTATTTT
CASSQGGLAGPKEHTQYF
>.|TRBV5-8|TRBJ1-1|.
TGTGCCAGCAGCTGGGACATACCTGAAGCTTTCTTT
CASSWDIPEAFF
>.|TRBV30|TRBJ1-2|.
TGTGCCTGGGGGAGGGGCGATAGAAACTATGGCTACACCTTC
CAWGRGDRNYGYTF
>many|TRBV6-1|TRBJ2-7|TRBD1
TGTGCCAGCAGTGAAGCCGGGACAGCAGCCTACGAGCAGTACTTC
CASSEAGTAAYEQYF
>.|TRBV29-1|TRBJ2-7|.
TGCAGCGTTGGACGGGGGAGTCCCTCCTACGAGCAGTACTTC
CSVGRGSPSYEQYF
>.|TRBV27|TRBJ1-4|.
TGTGCCAGCAGTTTGGAAACGGTTCCCGTAAAACTGTTTTTT
CASSLETVPVKLFF
>.|TRBV5-6|TRBJ1-2|TRBD1
TGTGCCACGTCGCGGGACAGGCTTTATGGCTACACCTTC
CATSRDRLYGYTF
>few|TRBV30|TRBJ1-1|.
TGTGCCTGGAGTTATGCGAGGAACACTGAAGCTTTCTTT
CAWSYARNTEAFF
>once|TRBV7-9|TRBJ1-6|.
TGTGCCAGCAGCTCACATAATTCACCCCTCCACTTT
CASSSHNSPLHF
>.|TRBV10-3|TRBJ1-4|.
TGTGCCATCTCCGGGAGCGGTGAAAAACTGTTTTTT
CAISGSGEKLFF
>many|TRBV7-2|TRBJ2-7|TRBD1
TGTGCCAGCAGCTCCTCCGGCCGCGGGACAGGGGGCTACGAGCAGTACTTC
CASSSSGRGTGGYEQYF
>.|TRBV18|TRBJ1-3|.
TGTGCCAGCTCACCAACTATACCCAGCTCTGGAAACACCATATATTTT
CASSPTIPSSGNTIYF
>.|TRBV19|TRBJ1-5|TRBD1
TGTGCCAGTAGTCCGGGACAGCTTAATCAGCCCCAGCATTTT
CASSPGQLNQPQHF
>.|TRBV28|TRBJ2-3|.
TGTGCCAGCAATTTCACTAGTTCATCTAGCACAGATACGCAGTATTTT
CASNFTSSSSTDTQYF
>.|TRBV7-9|TRBJ2-3|.
TGTGCCAGCAGCCCTTCGGGACATGGTGAAGATACGCAGTATTTT
CASSPSGHGEDTQYF
>.|TRBV30|TRBJ2-2|TRBD1
TGTGCCTGGAGTGTATTTCCGGGACAGCTGATAACGGAAGCGAACACCGGGGAGCTGTTTTTT
CAWSVFPGQLITEANTGELFF
>many|TRBV5-1|TRBJ2-2|TRBD1
TGCGCCAGCAGCACCCAGGGGGCGCGTAACACCGGGGAGCTGTTTTTT
CASSTQGARNTGELFF
>.|TRBV7-9|TRBJ2-1|.
TGTGCCAGCAGCCAGGGGACCGCTTACAATGAGCAGTTCTTC
CASSQGTAYNEQFF
>.|TRBV11-2|TRBJ2-4|.
TGTGCCAGCAGCCCAATAGACAGGGACTTTAACATTCAGTACTTC
CASSPIDRDFNIQYF
>few|TRBV29-1|TRBJ2-7|.
TGCAGCGCGCGGGACGGAACCTACGAGCAGTACTTC
CSARDGTYEQYF
>.|TRBV27|TRBJ1-5|.
TGTGCCAGCAGTTTGGGTGGAAGCAATCAGCCCCAGCATTTT
CASSLGGSNQPQHF
>.|TRBV30|TRBJ1-5|.
TGTGCCTGGAGTGTACGAGGGACCCTTAATCAGCCCCAGCATTTT
CAWSVRGTLNQPQHF
>many|TRBV7-9|TRBJ2-3|TRBD2
TGTGCCAGCAGCCCCGGACTAGCGGATTTCACAGATACGCAGTATTTT
CASSPGLADFTDTQYF
>.|TRBV6-6|TRBJ2-7|.
TGTGCCAGCAGTTACGGGCACTCCCAGTGGGTGCAGTACTTC
CASSYGHSQWVQYF
>once|TRBV7-9|TRBJ1-6|.
TGTGCCAGCAGCCCTATTGGGGAGCAATCACCCCTCCACTTT
CASSPIGEQSPLHF
>.|TRBV29-1|TRBJ2-7|.
TGCAGCGTTGCCACCTGGTTATCGACAGGGGAGGGCGAGCAGTACTTC
CSVATWLSTGEGEQYF
>.|TRBV14|TRBJ2-5|.
TGTGCCAGCAGCCAAGGCCGAGCGTTCCAAGAGACCCAGTACTTC
CASSQGRAFQETQYF
>few|TRBV28|TRBJ1-4|.
TGTGCCAGCAGTTTAGAGGGAGCATCTAATGAAAAACTGTTTTTT
CASSLEGASNEKLFF
>.|TRBV2|TRBJ2-7|TRBD2
TGTGCCAGCAGCGATATCAGCGGGAGGGGCGGCTCCTACGAGCAGTACTTC
CASSDISGRGGSYEQYF
>few|TRBV11-3|TRBJ2-3|.
TGTGCCAGCAGCTTAGAGGGTGGAGGAGATACGCAGTATTTT
CASSLEGGGDTQYF